The 23 T cell receptor beta chains reported below all come from one sample, sequenced in a study of technical replicates of blood from a handful of donors. Generated by immunoSEQ multiplex PCR, the TCRdb table keeps only in-frame clones and is missing some. The table shows 13,000 to 15,000 clones, with over 80% occurring only once. What was sequenced was PBMCs. The receptors shown here come from a human donor in good health.

This sequence joins TRBV2 and TRBJ1-1; 7 nucleotides match TRBD1. With V trimmed by 7 bases and J by 5 bases, 13 bases remained unmatched. The CDR3 has 15 amino acids. Germline lookup yields CDR1 SNHLY and CDR2 FYNNEI. As DNA, the CDR3 is TGTGCCAGCACCTCGGGACAGAGGGGCGGAACTGAAGCTTTCTTT. This codes for CASTSGQRGGTEAFF.

The chain links TRBV19 to TRBJ1-5; no firm D call. V lost 3 bases and J 1 base, leaving 13 bases between the germline ends. Germline lookup yields CDR1 LNHDA and CDR2 SQIVND (reference sequence). The CDR3 is 16 amino acids. The CDR3 sequence: CASSIIHNKSNQPQHF. For the CDR3, the DNA is TGTGCCAGTAGTATTATCCACAACAAAAGCAATCAGCCCCAGCATTTT.

This clone was detected once. The chain recombines TRBV7-6 with TRBJ2-2; a weak D match, TRBD2 (5 bases). Germline lookup yields CDR1 SGHVS and CDR2 FNYEAQ. CDR3 length: 16 residues. V lost 2 bases to trimming and J lost 1 base, with 11 bases between them. The CDR3 region is CASSLSAGQNTGELFF. The CDR3 DNA is TGTGCCAGCAGCTTATCGGCGGGCCAGAACACCGGGGAGCTGTTTTTT.

The V and J genes are TRBV2 and TRBJ1-2, with TRBD1 matching 7 bases. J lost 1 base, V lost 3 bases, and 14 bases had no gene match. Germline V CDR1 and CDR2: SNHLY, FYNNEI. This CDR3 is built from 18 residues. The DNA of the CDR3 is TGTGCCAGCAGTGATTTCGAAGGGGGCGAGTTATTTAACTATGGCTACACCTTC. It codes for CASSDFEGGELFNYGYTF.

The chain is built from TRBV10-2 and TRBJ2-2; TRBD1 agrees at 8 bases. V dropped 7 bases and J dropped 4; count of bases not matched to a gene: 11. The CDR3 length is 16 residues. The germline V gene encodes CDR1 WSHSY and CDR2 SAAADI. The CDR3 nucleotides are TGCGCCAGCAACGAGAAAGGGACAGGAGGCACCGGGGAGCTGTTTTTT. It is translated as CASNEKGTGGTGELFF.

This chain joins TRBV10-2 and TRBJ1-5, with D tentatively TRBD1 (5 bases). This CDR3 region has 13 residues. Trimming removed 5 bases from V and 5 bases from J, with 10 bases in between. Germline CDR1 WSHSY, CDR2 SAAADI. The CDR3 DNA is TGCGCCAGCAGTATGGGGGGGGATCAGCCCCAGCATTTT. This sequence encodes CASSMGGDQPQHF.

This chain connects TRBV4-1 to TRBJ1-4; maybe TRBD1 (6 bases). Germline assignment: CDR1 MGHRA and CDR2 YSYEKL. This CDR3 is 15 amino acids long. V was pared by 0 bases and J by 10 bases, with 15 bases between. The CDR3 nucleotides read TGCGCCAGCAGCCAAGACAGGGGTCATTGGGGAAAACTGTTTTTT. Protein sequence: CASSQDRGHWGKLFF.

This chain connects TRBV7-2 to TRBJ1-5; 8 bases agree with TRBD1. Trimming removed 4 bases from V and 1 base from J; junction bases left unmatched: 3. The length of the CDR3 is 15 residues. Germline CDR1 is SGHTA and CDR2 is FQGNSA. Here the CDR3 DNA reads TGTGCCAGCAGCTCTTGGGACAGGAGCAATCAGCCCCAGCATTTT. Its translation: CASSSWDRSNQPQHF.

V and J are TRBV30 and TRBJ2-7; D may be TRBD1 (6 bases). The length of the CDR3 is 11 residues. CDR1 GTSNPN and CDR2 SVGIG come from the germline V gene (reference sequence). Between the trimmed V and J ends, which lost 6 bases and 3 bases, there was a span of 9 bases. CDR3 residues: CACGTSYEQYF. The CDR3 DNA reads TGTGCCTGCGGGACAAGCTACGAGCAGTACTTC.

The rearrangement links TRBV19 to TRBJ1-1; 8 bases match TRBD1. Germline V gene data show CDR1 as LNHDA and CDR2 as SQIVND (reference sequence). J lost 7 bases, V lost 2 bases, and 9 bases had no gene match. The CDR3 is made up of 15 amino acids. CDR3 bases: TGTGCCAGTAGTATACTCGGACAGGGCGGTAATGAAGCTTTCTTT. Amino acid sequence: CASSILGQGGNEAFF.

The chain is built from TRBV28 and TRBJ2-7; D is possibly TRBD1 (5 bases). Per the germline V gene, CDR1 is MDHEN and CDR2 is SYDVKM. V lost 7 bases and J lost 3, with 13 bases in between. There are 13 residues in the CDR3. CDR3 sequence: CASTLPGHYEQYF. The CDR3 DNA reads as TGTGCCAGCACCTTACCAGGACACTACGAGCAGTACTTC.

V is TRBV29-1 and J is TRBJ2-5; possibly TRBD1 for D (6 bases). V shed 3 bases and J shed 4 bases, with 12 bases lying between them. The germline CDR1 and CDR2 sequences are SQVTM and ANQGSEA. This CDR3 is 13 amino acids long. The CDR3: CSVERGIGETQYF. The CDR3 DNA follows: TGCAGCGTTGAGAGGGGGATCGGAGAGACCCAGTACTTC.

The chain carries TRBV27 and TRBJ2-1, with 10 bases aligning to TRBD2. This CDR3 comprises 17 residues. Germline V CDR1 and CDR2: MNHEY, SMNVEV (reference sequence). Losses at the gene ends were 6 bases for V and 9 bases for J; bases not matched to a gene: 17. CDR3 coding DNA: TGTGCCAGCAGCCCAATGAGGGGGACTAGCGCCCGGGGTGAGCAGTTCTTC. Protein: CASSPMRGTSARGEQFF.

The chain joins TRBV13 to TRBJ1-2, with 7 positions matching TRBD1. The trim removed 5 bases at V and 4 bases at J, leaving 7 bases unmatched. This CDR3 has 14 residues. CDR1 is PRHDT and CDR2 is FYEKMQ in the germline V gene (reference sequence). For the CDR3, the DNA is TGTGCCAGCAGCCCTTGGGACAGCTCCTATGGCTACACCTTC. It translates to CASSPWDSSYGYTF.

This chain links TRBV30 with TRBJ2-7; 8 bases line up with TRBD1. The CDR3 is 13 residues long. J gave up 3 bases and V 5 bases, and 6 bases lay outside the gene matches. Germline V gene data show CDR1 as GTSNPN and CDR2 as SVGIG (reference sequence). CDR3: CAWGRTGYYEQYF. In DNA form, the CDR3 reads TGTGCCTGGGGGCGGACAGGGTACTACGAGCAGTACTTC.

This rearrangement joins TRBV5-6 to TRBJ2-3; 12 bases are shared with TRBD2. This CDR3 contains 17 residues. CDR1 and CDR2 from the germline V gene are SGHDT and YYEEEE. V gave up 3 bases and J gave up 3 bases; unmatched junction bases: 8. CDR3 in DNA: TGTGCCAGCAGCTCCCCAGGACTAGCGGGGATGACAGATACGCAGTATTTT. Protein: CASSSPGLAGMTDTQYF.

This sequence joins TRBV9 and TRBJ1-5, with a tentative D call TRBD1 (5 bases). This CDR3 has 14 residues. Per the germline V gene, CDR1 is SGDLS and CDR2 is YYNGEE. V was shortened by 4 bases and J by 6 bases, with 14 bases between the two germline ends. The DNA for the CDR3 is TGTGCCAGCAGCCCCCAGGGCTCAGGTCAGCCCCAGCATTTT. Translating gives CASSPQGSGQPQHF.

This rearrangement joins TRBV10-3 to TRBJ1-5; no clear D. V shed 7 bases and J shed 0 bases, with 7 bases lying between them. The CDR3 runs to 13 residues. CDR1 ENHRY and CDR2 SYGVKD come from the germline V gene. The CDR3 here is CAITRDSNQPQHF. CDR3 coding DNA: TGTGCCATCACGAGGGATAGCAATCAGCCCCAGCATTTT.

This clone is judged medium-sized. The CDR3 is CASSFGGPLIDYTF. The DNA for the CDR3 is TGTGCCAGCAGCTTTGGCGGTCCCCTGATTGACTACACCTTC. V gene TRBV5-6 combines with J gene TRBJ1-2; D ambiguous. This CDR3 contains 14 residues. Trimming cost V 2 bases and J 10 bases, with 18 bases left between them. Germline CDR1 is SGHDT and CDR2 is YYEEEE.

The chain recombines TRBV5-1 with TRBJ2-2; D ambiguous. The ends were cut back, 4 bases at V and 7 bases at J, with 17 bases in the middle. The CDR3 contains 15 residues. The germline CDR1 and CDR2 sequences are SGHRS and YFSETQ. This CDR3 reads CASSPPRSFGGELFF. CDR3 DNA: TGCGCCAGCAGCCCCCCCCGGTCCTTCGGCGGGGAGCTGTTTTTT. Full variable domain (missing parts from reference TRBV5-1 and TRBJ2-2): KAGVTQTPRYLIKTRGQQVTLSCSPISGHRSVSWYQQTPGQGLQFLFEYFSETQRNKGNFPGRFSGRQFSNSRSEMNVSTLELGDSALYLCASSPPRSFGGELFFGEGSRLTVL.

This chain links TRBV2 with TRBJ2-7; TRBD2 matches 9 bases. With V trimmed by 6 bases and J by 3 bases, 0 bases remained unmatched. The germline CDR1 and CDR2 sequences are SNHLY and FYNNEI. This CDR3 region has 12 residues. The CDR3 coding sequence is TGTGCCAGCAGGACTAGCGGCTACGAGCAGTACTTC. It specifies CASRTSGYEQYF.

This clone has only one observation. J is TRBJ2-7 and V is TRBV2, with 9 bases aligning to TRBD2. Looked up from germline, CDR1 is SNHLY and CDR2 is FYNNEI. This CDR3 is built from 15 residues. The junction had 13 bases not matched to a gene; V was cut back by 6 bases and J by 7 bases. CDR3 protein: CASRGSAGGPREQYF. CDR3 bases: TGTGCCAGCAGGGGGTCGGCGGGAGGGCCGAGGGAGCAGTACTTC. Complete variable domain (other parts from reference TRBV2 and TRBJ2-7): EPEVTQTPSHQVTQMGQEVILRCVPISNHLYFYWYRQILGQKVEFLVSFYNNEISEKSEIFDDQFSVERPDGSNFTLKIRSTKLEDSAMYFCASRGSAGGPREQYFGPGTRLTVT.

This chain links TRBV5-1 with TRBJ2-2; 9 nucleotides align to TRBD2. The CDR3 is 15 amino acids. The V and J ends lost 7 bases and 4 bases, in that order; junction bases with no gene match: 8. Looked up from germline, CDR1 is SGHRS and CDR2 is YFSETQ. The CDR3 DNA is TGCGCCAGCGGAGCGGGAGGAGACAGCACCGGGGAGCTGTTTTTT. Translation gives CASGAGGDSTGELFF.